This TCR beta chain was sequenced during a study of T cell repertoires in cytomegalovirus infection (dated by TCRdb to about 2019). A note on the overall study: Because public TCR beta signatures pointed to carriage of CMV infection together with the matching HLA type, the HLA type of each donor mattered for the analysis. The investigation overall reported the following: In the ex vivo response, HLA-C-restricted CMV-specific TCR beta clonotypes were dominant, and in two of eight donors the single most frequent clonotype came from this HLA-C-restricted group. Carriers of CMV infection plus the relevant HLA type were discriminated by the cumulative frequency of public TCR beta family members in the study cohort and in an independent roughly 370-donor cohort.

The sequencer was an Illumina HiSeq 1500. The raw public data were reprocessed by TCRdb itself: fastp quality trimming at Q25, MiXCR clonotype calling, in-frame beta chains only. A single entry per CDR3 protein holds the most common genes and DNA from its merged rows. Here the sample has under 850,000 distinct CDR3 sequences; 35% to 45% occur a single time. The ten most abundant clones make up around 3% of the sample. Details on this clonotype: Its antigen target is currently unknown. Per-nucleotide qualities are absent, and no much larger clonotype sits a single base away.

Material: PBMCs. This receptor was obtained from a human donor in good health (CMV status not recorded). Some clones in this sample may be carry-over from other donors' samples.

The nucleotide sequence is TGCGCCAGCAGCTTAAGCGGGAGGGCCCCCTACAATGAGCAGTTCTTC. Its protein reads: CASSLSGRAPYNEQFF. The chain links TRBV5-1 with TRBJ2-1; a stretch of 10 junction bases matches TRBD2. The CDR3 starts with the cysteine, ends with the phenylalanine, and has 16 residues. Only the CDR3 DNA stays, 48 bases, in frame from base 1. In the germline V gene, CDR1 corresponds to SGHRS and CDR2 to YFSETQ. Germline trimming: 2 bases from V, 2 bases from J; junction bases outside gene matches: 4.